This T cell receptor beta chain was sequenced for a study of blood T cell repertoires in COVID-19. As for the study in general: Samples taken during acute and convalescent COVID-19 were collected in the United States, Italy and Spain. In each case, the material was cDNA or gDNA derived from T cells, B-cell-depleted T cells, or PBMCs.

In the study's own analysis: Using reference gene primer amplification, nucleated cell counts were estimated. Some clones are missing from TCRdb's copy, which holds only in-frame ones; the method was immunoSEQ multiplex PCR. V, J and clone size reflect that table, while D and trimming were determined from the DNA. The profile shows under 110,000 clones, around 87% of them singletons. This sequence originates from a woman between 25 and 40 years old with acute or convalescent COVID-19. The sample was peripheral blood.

The chain's CDR3 is CASSALAGGPNTGELFF. Written as DNA, the CDR3 is TGTGCCAGCAGTGCACTAGCGGGGGGCCCCAACACCGGGGAGCTGTTTTTT. J is TRBJ2-2 and V is TRBV2; 12 nucleotides line up with TRBD2. The V segment lost 4 bases and the J segment 2 bases; nucleotides outside the gene matches: 5. This CDR3 has 17 residues. CDR1 is SNHLY and CDR2 is FYNNEI in the germline V gene.